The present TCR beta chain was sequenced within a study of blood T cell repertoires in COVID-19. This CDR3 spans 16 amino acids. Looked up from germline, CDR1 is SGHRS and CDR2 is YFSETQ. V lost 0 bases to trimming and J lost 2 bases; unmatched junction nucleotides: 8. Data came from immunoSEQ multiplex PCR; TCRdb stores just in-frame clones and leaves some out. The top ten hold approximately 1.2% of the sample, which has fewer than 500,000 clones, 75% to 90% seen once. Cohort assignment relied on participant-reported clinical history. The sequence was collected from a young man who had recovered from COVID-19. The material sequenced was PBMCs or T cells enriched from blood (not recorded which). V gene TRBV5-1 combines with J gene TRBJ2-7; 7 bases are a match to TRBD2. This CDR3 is CASSLASGLRTYEQYF. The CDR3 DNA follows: TGCGCCAGCAGCTTGGCCTCGGGACTACGCACCTACGAGCAGTACTTC.